Shown below are 28 T cell receptor beta chains from a single sample sequenced in a study of cytomegalovirus exposure and HLA in healthy donors. TCRdb keeps only in-frame clones here, not all; method: immunoSEQ multiplex PCR. This table holds 200,000 to 250,000 clones, roughly 83% found once. The source material was PBMCs. The receptors here all came from a woman in her thirties in good health and CMV-seropositive.

The genes are TRBV10-3 and TRBJ2-7; D remains unclear. The germline CDR1 and CDR2 sequences are ENHRY and SYGVKD. The CDR3 runs 15 residues. Between the trimmed V and J ends, which lost 0 bases and 5 bases, there was a span of 14 bases. As DNA, the CDR3 is TGTGCCATCAGTGAGTCGACACCAGTCCCTCACGAGCAGTACTTC. Its protein product is CAISESTPVPHEQYF.

This sequence joins TRBV15 and TRBJ2-7, with D perhaps assigned TRBD1 or TRBD2 (5 bases each). CDR1 is LNHNV and CDR2 is YYDKDF in the germline V gene (reference sequence). Trimming pared 5 bases from V and 3 bases from J, leaving 17 bases between. The CDR3 is 15 amino acids. This CDR3 is CATSGGRTSRYEQYF. The CDR3 DNA is TGTGCCACCAGCGGGGGAAGGACCTCACGCTACGAGCAGTACTTC.

The rearrangement links TRBV5-6 to TRBJ2-2, with D perhaps TRBD2 (5 bases). This CDR3 is 13 amino acids long. The V gene lost 2 bases and the J gene lost 11 bases, with 13 bases spanning the gap. In germline, CDR1 is SGHDT, CDR2 YYEEEE. In DNA form, the CDR3 reads TGTGCCAGCAGCTTCCAACCGGGGATAGAGCTGTTTTTT. This codes for CASSFQPGIELFF.

V usage is TRBV6-6 and J usage is TRBJ1-2; unclear D gene. The V and J ends lost 5 bases and 4 bases respectively, with 14 bases between them. Germline lookup yields CDR1 MNHNY and CDR2 SVGAGI (reference sequence). CDR3 length equals 14 residues. The CDR3 loop is CASSRAGNSYGYTF. CDR3 DNA sequence: TGTGCCAGCAGTCGAGCCGGGAACTCCTATGGCTACACCTTC.

The chain couples TRBV15 to TRBJ1-5; TRBD1 agrees at 8 bases. The CDR3 loop spans 15 amino acids. V trimming: 1 base; J trimming: 5 bases; junction bases outside the gene matches: 4. Germline loops: CDR1 LNHNV, CDR2 YYDKDF (reference sequence). In DNA, the CDR3 is TGTGCCACCAGCAGAGTGGACAGGGCTTATCAGCCCCAGCATTTT. Protein sequence: CATSRVDRAYQPQHF. Variable domain in full (rest from reference TRBV15 and TRBJ1-5): DAMVIQNPRYQVTQFGKPVTLSCSQTLNHNVMYWYQQKSSQAPKLLFHYYDKDFNNEADTPDNFQSRRPNTSFCFLDIRSPGLGDTAMYLCATSRVDRAYQPQHFGDGTRLSIL.

The CDR3 DNA reads as TGTGCCAGCACCCAGGAGGGCAACACTGAAGCTTTCTTT. Translation: CASTQEGNTEAFF. V is TRBV6-1 and J is TRBJ1-1; D uncertain. The V and J ends lost 7 bases and 2 bases respectively, with 11 bases between them. This CDR3 is built from 13 residues. Germline V gene lookup returns CDR1 MNHNS and CDR2 SASEGT.

This chain uses TRBV11-2 with TRBJ2-7; no definite D call. The CDR3 runs to 15 residues. Germline V gene sequence: CDR1 SGHAT, CDR2 FQNNGV. V lost 0 bases to trimming and J lost 0 bases, with 9 bases between them. The CDR3 bases are TGTGCCAGCAGCTTAGAGGGTTCCCCCTCCTACGAGCAGTACTTC. Protein: CASSLEGSPSYEQYF.

The chain combines TRBV2 with TRBJ1-1, with 8 bases lining up with TRBD1. Trimming took 8 bases from V and 6 from J; bases not matched to a gene: 8. Germline CDR1 SNHLY, CDR2 FYNNEI. The CDR3 sequence is 13 residues long. The CDR3 is CASPSGQGAEAFF. The CDR3 DNA reads TGTGCCAGCCCCTCCGGACAGGGAGCTGAAGCTTTCTTT. The whole variable domain, remainder taken from reference TRBV2 and TRBJ1-1, is EPEVTQTPSHQVTQMGQEVILRCVPISNHLYFYWYRQILGQKVEFLVSFYNNEISEKSEIFDDQFSVERPDGSNFTLKIRSTKLEDSAMYFCASPSGQGAEAFFGQGTRLTVV.

The chain recombines TRBV28 with TRBJ1-2; 10 bases are shared with TRBD1. Germline CDR1 and CDR2: MDHEN and SYDVKM. V lost 6 bases, J lost 8 bases, and 6 bases stayed unmatched. The CDR3 extends over 13 amino acids. The CDR3 DNA follows: TGTGCCAGCAGACCGGGACAGGGGTCCGGCTACACCTTC. Encoded protein: CASRPGQGSGYTF.

The V call is TRBV5-6, the J call TRBJ1-1, with no clear D. V lost 0 bases and J lost 0, with 9 bases in between. Germline CDR1 and CDR2: SGHDT and YYEEEE. The CDR3 consists of 15 residues. CDR3: CASSLGVILNTEAFF. Here the CDR3 DNA reads TGTGCCAGCAGCTTGGGAGTCATTCTGAACACTGAAGCTTTCTTT.

CDR3 region: CAWSVLQSNYGYTF. The CDR3 DNA is TGTGCCTGGAGTGTACTTCAATCTAACTATGGCTACACCTTC. The V gene is TRBV30, the J gene TRBJ1-2; D gene unclear. V was trimmed by 0 bases and J by 0 bases, leaving 8 bases between them. Germline assignment: CDR1 GTSNPN and CDR2 SVGIG (reference sequence). The CDR3 is 14 amino acids.

This chain connects TRBV19 to TRBJ1-5; D remains unclear. Germline V gene sequence: CDR1 LNHDA, CDR2 SQIVND (reference sequence). The CDR3 is made up of 12 amino acids. V shed 4 bases and J shed 7 bases, with 8 bases lying between them. The CDR3 here is CASSNLYQPQHF. The CDR3 DNA is TGTGCCAGTAGTAATCTATACCAGCCCCAGCATTTT.

This clone was recorded only once. This chain connects TRBV27 to TRBJ2-7, with 10 bases lining up with TRBD2. After removal of 2 bases from V and 4 bases from J, the junction contained 11 bases not matched to a gene. Per germline, CDR1 MNHEY and CDR2 SMNVEV (reference sequence). This CDR3 comprises 17 residues. The CDR3 sequence is CASSLIPVSGRGYEQYF. Written as DNA, the CDR3 is TGTGCCAGCAGTTTAATCCCCGTGAGCGGGAGGGGATACGAGCAGTACTTC.

The chain recombines TRBV27 with TRBJ2-2, with 12 bases identical to TRBD2. The V and J ends lost 7 bases and 7 bases, in that order; junction bases with no gene match: 4. This CDR3 contains 14 residues. Germline assignment: CDR1 MNHEY and CDR2 SMNVEV (reference sequence). Here the CDR3 DNA reads TGTGCCAGCACCACTAGCGGGAGGAGCGGGGAGCTGTTTTTT. It codes for CASTTSGRSGELFF.

The chain employs TRBV10-3 and TRBJ2-1, with 10 bases fitting TRBD2. Trimming at V came to 6 bases and at J to 8 bases, leaving 4 bases not matched to a gene. There are 13 residues in the CDR3. Germline V CDR1 and CDR2: ENHRY, SYGVKD. CDR3 DNA sequence: TGTGCCATCAGCGGACTAGCGGAGGATGAGCAGTTCTTC. This gives the protein CAISGLAEDEQFF.

As DNA, the CDR3 is TGTGCCAGCAGCGAAACCGGGACAGGACATGGCTACACCTTC. It is translated as CASSETGTGHGYTF. V usage is TRBV28 and J usage is TRBJ1-2, with 8 bases aligning to TRBD1. The CDR3 sequence is 14 residues long. The V gene's germline CDR1 is MDHEN and CDR2 SYDVKM. After removal of 6 bases from V and 6 bases from J, the junction contained 9 bases not matched to a gene.

On this clone itself: Distinct nucleotide sequences in the sample also encode this CDR3. The chain joins TRBV11-2 to TRBJ1-1, with D perhaps TRBD1 (5 bases). The CDR3 sequence is 11 residues long. Trimming removed 5 bases at V and 11 bases at J, with 12 bases between. Looked up from germline, CDR1 is SGHAT and CDR2 is FQNNGV. This chain's CDR3 is CASSPGTEAFF. The DNA for the CDR3 is TGTGCCAGCAGCCCCGGGACGGAGGCTTTCTTT.

This chain links TRBV7-3 with TRBJ2-1; tentative D call: TRBD2 (7 bases). The CDR3 sequence is 13 residues long. Germline lookup yields CDR1 SGHTA and CDR2 FQGTGA. Trimming stripped 5 bases from V and 8 bases from J, with 13 bases between. The CDR3 DNA follows: TGTGCCAGCAGCCCCGGAGGGGGGGATGAGCAGTTCTTC. Amino acid sequence: CASSPGGGDEQFF.

This clone was found a few times. CDR3 loop: CASRSGRNYGYTF. CDR3 DNA: TGTGCCAGCAGATCGGGACGGAACTATGGCTACACCTTC. The rearrangement joins TRBV6-1 to TRBJ1-2; tentatively, D is TRBD1 (5 bases). CDR3 size: 13 residues. V lost 6 bases and J lost 2, with 10 bases in between. Per the germline V gene, CDR1 is MNHNS and CDR2 is SASEGT.

The chain couples TRBV4-1 to TRBJ2-7, with D possibly being TRBD1 (5 bases). The CDR3 loop spans 16 amino acids. The germline V gene encodes CDR1 MGHRA and CDR2 YSYEKL. The germline V and J ends were trimmed by 4 bases and 2 bases, with 18 bases remaining between them. This chain's CDR3 is CASSPSDRTHTYEQYF. CDR3 DNA: TGCGCCAGCAGCCCCTCAGACAGAACCCATACCTACGAGCAGTACTTC.

V is TRBV7-9 and J is TRBJ2-1; 9 bases align to TRBD1. The germline V gene has CDR1 SEHNR and CDR2 FQNEAQ (reference sequence). The CDR3 extends over 15 amino acids. The junction had 8 bases not matched to a gene; V was cut back by 5 bases and J by 6 bases. CDR3 in amino acids: CASSPGTGKGNEQFF. CDR3 nucleotide sequence: TGTGCCAGCAGCCCGGGGACAGGGAAAGGCAATGAGCAGTTCTTC.

Note on this clone: The same CDR3 also results from other DNA sequences found in this sample. The V and J genes are TRBV6-5 and TRBJ1-1, with D hard to call. Deletions cut 8 bases from V and 1 base from J, with 5 bases between. This CDR3 comprises 11 residues. CDR1 and CDR2 (germline): MNHEY, SVGAGI. This CDR3 is CASRANTEAFF. DNA for the CDR3: TGTGCCAGCCGGGCGAACACTGAAGCTTTCTTT.

The chain recombines TRBV13 with TRBJ2-7; 8 bases map to TRBD1. Germline loops: CDR1 PRHDT, CDR2 FYEKMQ (reference sequence). The CDR3 runs 15 residues. Trimming took 2 bases from V and 3 from J; bases not matched to a gene: 6. CDR3: CASSLRGQESYEQYF. The CDR3 DNA follows: TGTGCCAGCAGCTTAAGGGGACAGGAAAGCTACGAGCAGTACTTC.

V and J are TRBV7-6 and TRBJ1-1, with 10 positions matching TRBD1. The V segment lost 4 bases and the J segment 11 bases; nucleotides outside the gene matches: 1. This CDR3 contains 11 residues. CDR1 and CDR2 (germline): SGHVS, FNYEAQ. The CDR3 protein is CASSSGQGAFF. CDR3 coding DNA: TGTGCCAGCAGCTCGGGACAGGGGGCTTTCTTT.

CDR3 DNA sequence: TGTGCCACCAGCAGAGGGAATTTAGGAGGAGGGCAGTATTTT. It is translated as CATSRGNLGGGQYF. The gene calls are TRBV15 and TRBJ2-3; weak D call: TRBD2 (5 bases). Germline values: CDR1 LNHNV, CDR2 YYDKDF (reference sequence). Trimming pared 1 base from V and 11 bases from J, leaving 16 bases between. The CDR3 contains 14 residues.

This clone was detected a few times. The rearrangement joins TRBV7-2 to TRBJ2-7; D possibly corresponds to TRBD1 (6 bases). Germline loops: CDR1 SGHTA, CDR2 FQGNSA. There are 12 residues in the CDR3. Trimming took 5 bases from V and 4 from J, leaving 9 bases between them. The CDR3 region has the DNA TGTGCCAGCAGCCTTCAGGGGTACGAGCAGTACTTC. Amino acids: CASSLQGYEQYF.

This sequence joins TRBV5-1 and TRBJ1-5; possibly TRBD1 for D (6 bases). This CDR3 region has 15 residues. Trimming shortened V by 4 bases and J by 5 bases, and 16 bases separated the two germline ends. Germline CDR1 and CDR2: SGHRS and YFSETQ. CDR3 residues: CASSPRGGGDQPQHF. CDR3 in DNA: TGCGCCAGCAGCCCAAGAGGGGGGGGTGATCAGCCCCAGCATTTT. The complete variable domain, with remaining parts taken from reference TRBV5-1 and TRBJ1-5, reads KAGVTQTPRYLIKTRGQQVTLSCSPISGHRSVSWYQQTPGQGLQFLFEYFSETQRNKGNFPGRFSGRQFSNSRSEMNVSTLELGDSALYLCASSPRGGGDQPQHFGDGTRLSIL.

This chain connects TRBV7-8 to TRBJ1-1, with a tentative D call TRBD1 (6 bases). Between the trimmed V and J ends, which lost 11 bases and 6 bases, there was a span of 19 bases. The germline CDR1 and CDR2 sequences are SGHVS and FQNEAQ. The CDR3 totals 13 residues. The CDR3 region has the DNA TGTGCCGATTCGATCTTAGGGACATCTGAAGCTTTCTTT. Its translation: CADSILGTSEAFF. The full variable domain, its missing parts supplied by reference TRBV7-8 and TRBJ1-1, is GAGVSQSPRYKVAKRGQDVALRCDPISGHVSLFWYQQALGQGPEFLTYFQNEAQLDKSGLPSDRFFAERPEGSVSTLKIQRTQQEDSAVYLCADSILGTSEAFFGQGTRLTVV.